Presented here are 23 T cell receptor beta chains from one specimen sequenced in a study of cytomegalovirus exposure and HLA in healthy donors. The study ran its PCR with 60 Vbeta and 13 Jbeta primers. This table comes from immunoSEQ multiplex PCR, and its TCRdb copy is limited to in-frame clones, with some not included. This listing includes 130,000 or so clones. The specimen sequenced was PBMCs. The receptors stem from a woman between 40 and 55 years old in good health and CMV-seropositive.

V is TRBV28 and J is TRBJ1-1, with 10 bases aligning to TRBD1. The germline gives CDR1 MDHEN, CDR2 SYDVKM. This CDR3 comprises 12 residues. J gave up 11 bases and V 5 bases, and 5 bases lay outside the gene matches. The DNA for the CDR3 is TGTGCCAGCAGTGACAGGGGGCGGGAGGCTTTCTTT. Its protein product is CASSDRGREAFF.

This sequence joins TRBV27 and TRBJ1-1, with a possible D match to TRBD1 (5 bases). Deletions cut 7 bases from V and 3 bases from J, with 21 bases between. This CDR3 has 16 residues. Per the germline V gene, CDR1 is MNHEY and CDR2 is SMNVEV (reference sequence). CDR3 in DNA: TGTGCCAGCACCCCCTCATCGCGCGGGGGTGACACTGAAGCTTTCTTT. Its translation: CASTPSSRGGDTEAFF.

This sequence joins TRBV28 and TRBJ1-2; TRBD1 is a possible D gene (5 bases). The length of the CDR3 is 15 residues. Between the trimmed V and J ends, which lost 6 bases and 6 bases, there was a span of 20 bases. Germline V gene lookup returns CDR1 MDHEN and CDR2 SYDVKM. CDR3 region: CASSGPGQSFHGYTF. In DNA form, the CDR3 reads TGTGCCAGCAGCGGCCCAGGGCAGTCCTTCCATGGCTACACCTTC.

The V and J genes are TRBV19 and TRBJ1-4; D is unclear. The CDR3 has 17 amino acids. Germline V CDR1 and CDR2: LNHDA, SQIVND (reference sequence). V was trimmed by 4 bases and J by 1 base, leaving 16 bases between them. The CDR3 region has the DNA TGTGCCAGTAGTAAAGAGGGCCCTGGGAGAACTAATGAAAAACTGTTTTTT. Its protein product is CASSKEGPGRTNEKLFF.

The chain couples TRBV4-1 to TRBJ1-1, with 10 positions matching TRBD1. CDR1 is MGHRA and CDR2 is YSYEKL in the germline V gene. This CDR3 has 17 amino acids. J gave up 5 bases and V 0 bases, and 9 bases lay outside the gene matches. The CDR3 is CASSQERQGAMWTEAFF. The CDR3 nucleotides are TGCGCCAGCAGCCAAGAACGACAGGGGGCAATGTGGACTGAAGCTTTCTTT.

This chain uses TRBV10-3 with TRBJ2-2, with 8 bases lining up with TRBD2. Trimming took 7 bases from V and 2 from J; bases not matched to a gene: 6. The CDR3 runs 15 residues. CDR1 is ENHRY, CDR2 SYGVKD, per germline. The DNA for the CDR3 is TGTGCCATCAAAAGCGGGAGTGTTAACACCGGGGAGCTGTTTTTT. It codes for CAIKSGSVNTGELFF.

The CDR3 reads CASRPSGSSYNEQFF. The DNA of the CDR3 is TGTGCCAGTAGACCGAGCGGGAGCTCCTACAATGAGCAGTTCTTC. The chain links TRBV19 to TRBJ2-1, with TRBD2 identical over 8 bases. V lost 6 bases, J lost 0 bases, and 4 bases stayed unmatched. This CDR3 has 15 residues. Germline V CDR1 and CDR2: LNHDA, SQIVND (reference sequence).

V and J are TRBV28 and TRBJ1-2, with 8 bases fitting TRBD1. Per the germline V gene, CDR1 is MDHEN and CDR2 is SYDVKM. Trimming at V came to 1 base and at J to 8 bases, leaving 6 bases not matched to a gene. This CDR3 spans 14 amino acids. The CDR3 loop reads CASSLYQGAKGYTF. CDR3 nucleotide sequence: TGTGCCAGCAGTTTATACCAGGGGGCCAAGGGCTACACCTTC.

The V and J genes are TRBV9 and TRBJ2-5, with TRBD1 matching 10 bases. The germline V gene encodes CDR1 SGDLS and CDR2 YYNGEE. The V and J ends lost 4 bases and 5 bases, in that order; junction bases with no gene match: 11. This CDR3 comprises 16 residues. CDR3 residues: CASSPAPGQGRETQYF. CDR3 DNA: TGTGCCAGCAGCCCGGCCCCGGGACAGGGGAGGGAGACCCAGTACTTC.

The chain has TRBV21-1 and TRBJ2-7; the table's D gene call, TRBD2, was not cross checked with the DNA. TRBV21-1 is noted as a pseudogene. The CDR3 loop spans 18 amino acids. The CDR3 nucleotides read TGTGCCAGCAGCAGACAAAGCGGGGACGGGTATAAAATCTACGAGCAGTACTTC. Translating it yields CASSRQSGDGYKIYEQYF.

CDR3 coding DNA: TGTGCCATCAGGAACTCACAGGGTTCCTACGAGCAGTACTTC. Protein: CAIRNSQGSYEQYF. The chain recombines TRBV10-3 with TRBJ2-7; a possible D gene is TRBD1 (6 bases). The CDR3 has 14 amino acids. Germline loops: CDR1 ENHRY, CDR2 SYGVKD. V gave up 6 bases and J gave up 1 base, with 13 bases separating them.

The chain recombines TRBV5-1 with TRBJ1-2, with 7 bases lining up with TRBD1. Trimming cost V 0 bases and J 7 bases; bases outside gene matches: 9. CDR1 SGHRS and CDR2 YFSETQ come from the germline V gene. The CDR3 sequence is 15 residues long. The CDR3 DNA reads as TGCGCCAGCAGCTTGGGGGACAGCCCAGGGGTTGGCTACACCTTC. It translates to CASSLGDSPGVGYTF.

V usage is TRBV5-1 and J usage is TRBJ2-7, with a tentative D call TRBD2 (6 bases). Deletions cut 3 bases from V and 5 bases from J, with 21 bases between. In germline, CDR1 is SGHRS, CDR2 YFSETQ. The CDR3 runs 16 residues. CDR3 loop: CASSWGRGNPDHEQYF. Here the CDR3 DNA reads TGCGCCAGCAGCTGGGGACGGGGGAACCCTGATCACGAGCAGTACTTC.

The J gene is TRBJ1-2, the V gene TRBV9; D perhaps matches TRBD1 (5 bases). The V end lost 0 bases, the J end lost 8 bases, and 11 bases lay between the germline ends. CDR3 length: 13 amino acids. Germline V gene lookup returns CDR1 SGDLS and CDR2 YYNGEE. The CDR3 loop reads CASSVEGVGGYTF. The CDR3 nucleotides are TGTGCCAGCAGCGTAGAAGGGGTGGGCGGCTACACCTTC.

The chain has TRBV11-1 and TRBJ2-1; D is undetermined. The CDR3 is made up of 11 amino acids. The germline V gene has CDR1 SGHAT and CDR2 FQDESV (reference sequence). Trimming removed 5 bases at V and 5 bases at J, with 4 bases between. CDR3 sequence reads: CASSRDNEQFF. The DNA of the CDR3 is TGTGCCAGCAGCCGCGACAATGAGCAGTTCTTC.

Note on this clone: At the DNA level, this CDR3 is encoded by other sequences in the same sample as well. The gene calls are TRBV5-1 and TRBJ2-7; D is unclear. Between the trimmed V and J ends, which lost 5 bases and 1 base, there was a span of 7 bases. There are 12 residues in the CDR3. Germline V lookup: CDR1 SGHRS, CDR2 YFSETQ. The CDR3 DNA reads TGCGCCAGCAGTGCCGGTTCCTACGAGCAGTACTTC. Translating gives CASSAGSYEQYF.

This rearrangement joins TRBV5-4 to TRBJ2-5; TRBD2 aligns across 7 bases. Trimming at V came to 6 bases and at J to 5 bases, leaving 16 bases not matched to a gene. The V gene's germline CDR1 is SGHNT and CDR2 YYREEE (reference sequence). The CDR3 sequence is 16 residues long. The CDR3 nucleotides read TGTGCCAGCAAAGATAGCAGGGAGGGATCCTTGGAGACCCAGTACTTC. Its protein is CASKDSREGSLETQYF.

The chain has TRBV29-1 and TRBJ1-4; perhaps TRBD1 as D (5 bases). Germline V gene data show CDR1 as SQVTM and CDR2 as ANQGSEA. The CDR3 extends over 13 amino acids. Trimming cost V 3 bases and J 8 bases, with 13 bases left between them. The CDR3 DNA sequence: TGCAGCGTTGAGCTGGGGGGGGACGAAAAACTGTTTTTT. The encoded protein is CSVELGGDEKLFF.

The chain uses TRBV28 and TRBJ1-2; D ambiguous. This CDR3 has 12 amino acids. Per the germline V gene, CDR1 is MDHEN and CDR2 is SYDVKM. Deletions cut 5 bases from V and 7 bases from J, with 11 bases between. The CDR3 bases are TGTGCCAGCAGTCTTGAGCTAGGTGGCTACACCTTC. Its protein is CASSLELGGYTF.

The J gene is TRBJ2-2, the V gene TRBV19; 10 bases agree with TRBD1. V lost 5 bases and J lost 2; bases outside the gene matches: 2. The CDR3 has 15 residues. The germline V gene encodes CDR1 LNHDA and CDR2 SQIVND (reference sequence). CDR3 protein: CASSRTGGNTGELFF. The CDR3 DNA follows: TGTGCCAGTAGTCGGACAGGGGGAAACACCGGGGAGCTGTTTTTT.

The V gene is TRBV7-9, the J gene TRBJ1-1; 12 bases align to TRBD1. Germline assignment: CDR1 SEHNR and CDR2 FQNEAQ (reference sequence). The CDR3 is 17 residues long. After removal of 5 bases from V and 2 bases from J, the junction contained 9 bases not matched to a gene. CDR3 sequence reads: CASSPRGTGGRNTEAFF. CDR3 DNA sequence: TGTGCCAGCAGCCCGAGGGGGACAGGGGGCCGAAACACTGAAGCTTTCTTT.

The chain is built from TRBV5-6 and TRBJ2-5; TRBD1 matches 8 bases. The germline CDR1 and CDR2 sequences are SGHDT and YYEEEE. The CDR3 runs 14 residues. The V gene end was trimmed by 4 bases and the J gene end by 4 bases; junction bases not matched to a gene: 6. CDR3 in DNA: TGTGCCAGCAGCGGGGACCAGGGGGCAGAGACCCAGTACTTC. Translation: CASSGDQGAETQYF.

The V and J genes are TRBV11-2 and TRBJ1-5; 7 bases are shared with TRBD1. The CDR3 spans 17 residues. Germline loops: CDR1 SGHAT, CDR2 FQNNGV. Trimming cost V 0 bases and J 6 bases; bases outside gene matches: 11. This CDR3 reads CASSLDGRDSSVQPQHF. The CDR3 region has the DNA TGTGCCAGCAGCTTAGATGGACGGGACAGTTCGGTTCAGCCCCAGCATTTT.